The entry below describes one TCR beta chain. TCR beta chains were sequenced at survey level with immunoSEQ. Method: immunoSEQ multiplex PCR; TCRdb's copy keeps in-frame clones and lacks some. The repertoire consists of under 90,000 clones, with 93% occurring once and the leading ten covering around 4.5%. Trimming took 5 bases from V and 0 from J, leaving 8 bases between them. Germline CDR1 and CDR2: SNHLY and FYNNEI. The CDR3 extends over 14 amino acids. The V and J genes are TRBV2 and TRBJ1-5, with D uncertain. The specimen was PBMCs. The source of this sequence is a man aged 35 to 55 with rheumatoid arthritis. The CDR3 DNA reads as TGTGCCAGCAGTCGGGAGTATAGCAATCAGCCCCAGCATTTT. Its protein is CASSREYSNQPQHF.